One sample yielded the 17 T cell receptor beta chains listed below, sequenced in a study of shared clonotypes between healthy human individuals. The protocol was immunoSEQ multiplex PCR, while the TCRdb copy is restricted to in-frame clones and leaves out a portion. The profile shows about 590,000 clones, around 95% of them singletons. Naive CD8 cells comprised CD45RO-negative, CCR7-positively selected cells, excluding terminally differentiated effector memory CD45RA+ cells. The sample was naive CD8+ T cells sorted from blood. The receptors were sampled from a woman aged 30 to 39 in good health.

This chain links TRBV19 with TRBJ2-7; D gene unclear. The CDR3 extends over 13 amino acids. Germline V CDR1 and CDR2: LNHDA, SQIVND (reference sequence). V gave up 9 bases and J gave up 1 base, with 13 bases separating them. The chain's CDR3 is CASQPPESYEQYF. The CDR3 DNA is TGTGCCAGCCAGCCGCCAGAATCCTACGAGCAGTACTTC.

The chain combines TRBV27 with TRBJ1-2, with D uncertain. V lost 6 bases and J 4 bases, leaving 15 bases between the germline ends. The CDR3 has 14 amino acids. Germline lookup yields CDR1 MNHEY and CDR2 SMNVEV (reference sequence). The CDR3 nucleotides read TGTGCCAGCAGACCCATCGACCTAAGCTATGGCTACACCTTC. This codes for CASRPIDLSYGYTF.

The CDR3: CASSPSVGPSYEQYF. CDR3 DNA: TGCGCCAGCAGCCCTTCAGTGGGGCCCTCTTACGAGCAGTACTTC. This chain joins TRBV4-1 and TRBJ2-7, with D maybe TRBD1 (5 bases). CDR1 is MGHRA and CDR2 is YSYEKL in the germline V gene. Between the trimmed V and J ends, which lost 4 bases and 4 bases, there was a span of 17 bases. The CDR3 is made up of 15 amino acids.

The V call is TRBV7-8, the J call TRBJ2-7; 10 nucleotides agree with TRBD1. Germline CDR1 SGHVS, CDR2 FQNEAQ. There are 14 residues in the CDR3. After removal of 4 bases from V and 5 bases from J, the junction contained 5 bases not matched to a gene. CDR3 loop: CASSSGQGEDEQYF. CDR3 in DNA: TGTGCCAGCAGCTCAGGACAGGGGGAGGACGAGCAGTACTTC.

The V call is TRBV13, the J call TRBJ2-5; no clear D gene. Germline values: CDR1 PRHDT, CDR2 FYEKMQ (reference sequence). The V end was cut by 6 bases, the J end by 2 bases, with 16 bases between. The CDR3 sequence is 15 residues long. The CDR3 coding sequence is TGTGCCAGCAGTCGCTATACAAGAGCGCAAGAGACCCAGTACTTC. Its translation is CASSRYTRAQETQYF.

This chain links TRBV19 with TRBJ1-5, with D uncertain. Per germline, CDR1 LNHDA and CDR2 SQIVND (reference sequence). The CDR3 runs to 17 residues. V was pared by 3 bases and J by 4 bases, with 19 bases between. CDR3 amino acids: CASSIEGPGEQNQPQHF. In DNA, the CDR3 is TGTGCCAGTAGTATCGAAGGGCCTGGGGAGCAAAATCAGCCCCAGCATTTT.

The CDR3 reads CASSPTVRDAGELFF. The CDR3 nucleotides are TGTGCCAGCAGCCCAACAGTCAGGGATGCCGGGGAGCTGTTTTTT. The V and J genes are TRBV11-2 and TRBJ2-2; D may be TRBD1 (5 bases). V shed 5 bases and J shed 6 bases, with 16 bases lying between them. Per the germline V gene, CDR1 is SGHAT and CDR2 is FQNNGV. The CDR3 loop spans 15 amino acids.

The chain recombines TRBV5-1 with TRBJ1-1, with D uncertain. Trimming removed 2 bases at V and 4 bases at J, with 9 bases between. Germline lookup yields CDR1 SGHRS and CDR2 YFSETQ. This CDR3 region has 13 residues. The CDR3 region is CASSFRVATEAFF. For the CDR3, the DNA is TGCGCCAGCAGCTTCCGGGTTGCCACTGAAGCTTTCTTT.

The V gene is TRBV5-6, the J gene TRBJ1-2; the match to TRBD1 covers 8 bases. Germline assignment: CDR1 SGHDT and CDR2 YYEEEE. J gave up 3 bases and V 4 bases, and 5 bases lay outside the gene matches. This CDR3 region has 14 residues. Here the CDR3 reads CASSIGQGDYGYTF. CDR3 bases: TGTGCCAGCAGCATAGGACAGGGAGACTATGGCTACACCTTC. The complete variable domain, with remaining parts taken from reference TRBV5-6 and TRBJ1-2, reads DAGVTQSPTHLIKTRGQQVTLRCSPKSGHDTVSWYQQALGQGPQFIFQYYEEEERQRGNFPDRFSGHQFPNYSSELNVNALLLGDSALYLCASSIGQGDYGYTFGSGTRLTVV.

The chain couples TRBV2 to TRBJ2-4, with D possibly matching TRBD1 (5 bases). The V end lost 8 bases, the J end lost 7 bases, and 12 bases lay between the germline ends. Germline CDR1 SNHLY, CDR2 FYNNEI. The CDR3 runs to 12 residues. The CDR3 loop reads CASVFRVNIQYF. Here the CDR3 DNA reads TGTGCCAGCGTGTTCAGGGTGAACATTCAGTACTTC.

This rearrangement joins TRBV6-5 to TRBJ2-1, with a tentative D call TRBD1 (6 bases). The CDR3 is 14 residues long. Germline V gene lookup returns CDR1 MNHEY and CDR2 SVGAGI. Trimming took off 0 bases at V and 15 bases at J, with 18 bases between the two ends. The CDR3 sequence: CASSYSPSGQKSFF. The CDR3 nucleotides read TGTGCCAGCAGTTACTCTCCATCGGGACAAAAATCGTTCTTC.

This clone has a single count. The V call is TRBV28, the J call TRBJ2-5, with a possible D match to TRBD1 (5 bases). The germline gives CDR1 MDHEN, CDR2 SYDVKM. This CDR3 region has 14 residues. Trimming stripped 3 bases from V and 1 base from J, with 9 bases between. The CDR3 DNA follows: TGTGCCAGCAGTTTGGATACAGGCCAAGAGACCCAGTACTTC. This translates into CASSLDTGQETQYF.

The chain is built from TRBV5-1 and TRBJ1-2; D remains ambiguous. The CDR3 consists of 14 residues. V lost 0 bases to trimming and J lost 4 bases, with 10 bases between them. Germline assignment: CDR1 SGHRS and CDR2 YFSETQ. CDR3 nucleotide sequence: TGCGCCAGCAGCTTGGCCGGGGTGGGCTATGGCTACACCTTC. Translation gives CASSLAGVGYGYTF.

CDR3 nucleotide sequence: TGTGCCAGCAACCCGGACGTAGGAGCTAACTATGGCTACACCTTC. Amino acid sequence: CASNPDVGANYGYTF. The chain recombines TRBV6-5 with TRBJ1-2, with D uncertain. CDR1 is MNHEY and CDR2 is SVGAGI in the germline V gene. V was pared by 7 bases and J by 0 bases, with 15 bases between. CDR3 length equals 15 residues.

This clone was seen only once. The rearrangement joins TRBV10-3 to TRBJ1-2; D not certain. Trimming took 2 bases from V and 2 from J, leaving 9 bases between them. Germline CDR1 and CDR2: ENHRY and SYGVKD. CDR3 length equals 14 residues. In DNA form, the CDR3 reads TGTGCCATCAGTGAGGACACCTCCAACTATGGCTACACCTTC. Translation: CAISEDTSNYGYTF.

The chain employs TRBV9 and TRBJ2-3; 9 nucleotides agree with TRBD2. Looked up from germline, CDR1 is SGDLS and CDR2 is YYNGEE. The CDR3 is made up of 15 amino acids. The J segment lost 5 bases and the V segment lost 0 bases, leaving 4 bases of the junction unmatched. This CDR3 reads CASSVALREGDTQYF. The CDR3 DNA sequence: TGTGCCAGCAGCGTAGCGTTGCGGGAGGGAGATACGCAGTATTTT.

The rearrangement uses TRBV5-7 and TRBJ2-6; D remains ambiguous. TRBV5-7 is an ORF, and what it does is uncertain. V was trimmed by 5 bases and J by 5 bases, leaving 20 bases between them. CDR3 length: 17 residues. This CDR3 reads CASRIICVQSRANVLTF. CDR3 DNA sequence: TGTGCCAGCAGAATTATTTGCGTACAAAGTCGGGCCAACGTCCTGACTTTC.